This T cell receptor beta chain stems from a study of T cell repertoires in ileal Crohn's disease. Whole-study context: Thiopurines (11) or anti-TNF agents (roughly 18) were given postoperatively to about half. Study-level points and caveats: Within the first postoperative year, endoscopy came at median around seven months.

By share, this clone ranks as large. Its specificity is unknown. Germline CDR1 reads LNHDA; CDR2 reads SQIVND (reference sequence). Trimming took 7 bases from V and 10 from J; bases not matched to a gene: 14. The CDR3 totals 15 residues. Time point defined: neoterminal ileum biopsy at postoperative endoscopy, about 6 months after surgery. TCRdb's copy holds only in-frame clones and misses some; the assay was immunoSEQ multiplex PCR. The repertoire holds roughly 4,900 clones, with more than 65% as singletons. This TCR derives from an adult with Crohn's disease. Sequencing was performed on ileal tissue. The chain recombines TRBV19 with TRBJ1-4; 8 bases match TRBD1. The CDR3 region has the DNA TGTGCCAGTACCATGGACAGGGAAGCTCGTCGAAAACTGTTTTTT. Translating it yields CASTMDREARRKLFF.